This T cell receptor beta chain stems from a study of CD8 T cells in Susac syndrome. Random hexamers served to reverse transcribe roughly 0.45 to 1 ug RNA. TCRdb re-analysed the immunoSEQ multiplex PCR reads in MiXCR, keeping a single row per CDR3 protein. The repertoire has about 120,000 distinct CDR3 sequences, around 94% of them found once; the top ten carry just over 0.095%. Looked up from germline, CDR1 is GTSNPN and CDR2 is SVGIG (reference sequence). J gave up 0 bases and V 7 bases, and 7 bases lay outside the gene matches. The CDR3 consists of 15 residues. Matched for age and sex, the controls were healthy donors.

This clonotype was obtained from a human donor in good health. This rearrangement joins TRBV30 to TRBJ2-1; TRBD2 agrees at 9 bases. Sequencing input: CD4+ T cells from PBMCs. CDR3 protein: CASPLAGSSYNEQFF. The CDR3 coding sequence is TGTGCCTCTCCCCTAGCGGGGAGCTCCTACAATGAGCAGTTCTTC.